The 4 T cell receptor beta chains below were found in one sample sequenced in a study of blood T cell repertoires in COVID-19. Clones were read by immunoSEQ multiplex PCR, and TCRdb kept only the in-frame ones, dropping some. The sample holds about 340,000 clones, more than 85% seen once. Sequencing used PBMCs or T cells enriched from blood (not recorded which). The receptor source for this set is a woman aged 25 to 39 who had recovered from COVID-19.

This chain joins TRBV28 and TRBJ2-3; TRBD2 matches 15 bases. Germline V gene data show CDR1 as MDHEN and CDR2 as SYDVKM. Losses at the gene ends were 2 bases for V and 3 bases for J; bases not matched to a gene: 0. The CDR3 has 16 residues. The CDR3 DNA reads TGTGCCAGCAGTTTAGGGACTAGCGGGAGGACAGATACGCAGTATTTT. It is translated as CASSLGTSGRTDTQYF.

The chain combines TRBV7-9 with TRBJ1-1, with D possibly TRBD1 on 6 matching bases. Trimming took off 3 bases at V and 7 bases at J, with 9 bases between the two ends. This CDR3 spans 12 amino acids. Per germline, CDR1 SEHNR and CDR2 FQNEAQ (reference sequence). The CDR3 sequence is CASSFRTVEAFF. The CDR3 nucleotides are TGTGCCAGCAGCTTCCGGACAGTTGAAGCTTTCTTT.

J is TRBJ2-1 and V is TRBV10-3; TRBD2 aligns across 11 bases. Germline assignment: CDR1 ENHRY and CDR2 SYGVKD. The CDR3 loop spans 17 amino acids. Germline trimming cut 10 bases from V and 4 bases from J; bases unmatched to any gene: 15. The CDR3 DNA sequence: TGTGCCACCCGGAAGGGAGATAGCGGGGGGGATTACAATGAGCAGTTCTTC. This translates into CATRKGDSGGDYNEQFF.

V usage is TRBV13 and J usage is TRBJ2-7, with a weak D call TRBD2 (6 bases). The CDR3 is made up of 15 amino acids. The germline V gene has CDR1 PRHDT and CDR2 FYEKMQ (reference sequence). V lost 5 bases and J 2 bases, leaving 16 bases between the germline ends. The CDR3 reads CASSPAQGGAYEQYF. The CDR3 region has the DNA TGTGCCAGCAGCCCGGCTCAGGGAGGTGCCTACGAGCAGTACTTC.